What follows are 7 T cell receptor beta chains derived from one specimen sequenced in a study of identical twins. Each CDR3 protein is one row after TCRdb ran MiXCR on the 5' RACE reads. The table records some 230,000 distinct CDR3 sequences, approximately 7.1% of them present only once. This sample was shared with a second study, whose subject was T cells expressing NK-cell markers.

Material for sequencing was CD8+ T cells sorted from blood. These receptors all come from a woman aged 18-30 years in good health.

In this sample, this clonotype turned up many times. This chain joins TRBV4-3 and TRBJ2-1; no reliable D call. Trimming left V 4 bases short and J 6 bases short, with 10 bases between. Germline CDR1 reads LGHNA; CDR2 reads YSLEER. The CDR3 sequence is 13 residues long. The DNA of the CDR3 is TGCGCCAGCAGCCCCTGGGAAGGCAATGAGCAGTTCTTC. Its translation is CASSPWEGNEQFF.

At least ten counts were recorded for this clonotype. The CDR3 bases are TGTGCCAGCTCACCACGGCAGTGGTCATCCTACGAGCAGTACTTC. Translation: CASSPRQWSSYEQYF. The rearrangement uses TRBV18 and TRBJ2-7, with D hard to call. Germline V gene lookup returns CDR1 KGHSH and CDR2 LQKENI. The CDR3 is made up of 15 amino acids. Trimming stripped 1 base from V and 1 base from J, with 11 bases between.

The rearrangement uses TRBV20-1 and TRBJ1-1; no clear D. The V and J ends lost 1 base and 0 bases respectively, with 6 bases between them. Germline V gene lookup returns CDR1 DFQATT and CDR2 SNEGSKA (reference sequence). This CDR3 is 13 amino acids long. CDR3 sequence reads: CSARGLLNTEAFF. The CDR3 nucleotides are TGCAGTGCTAGAGGTCTTTTGAACACTGAAGCTTTCTTT.

The chain couples TRBV20-1 to TRBJ2-7, with a tentative D call TRBD2 (5 bases). The CDR3 is 11 residues long. The V end was cut by 6 bases, the J end by 3 bases, with 9 bases between. The germline CDR1 and CDR2 sequences are DFQATT and SNEGSKA (reference sequence). CDR3 loop: CSALEGYEQYF. The CDR3 DNA is TGCAGTGCCCTTGAGGGCTACGAGCAGTACTTC.

This clonotype appeared a few times. The chain links TRBV14 to TRBJ1-5; D is ambiguous. The CDR3 totals 14 residues. V gave up 0 bases and J gave up 7 bases, with 10 bases separating them. From germline, CDR1 is SGHDN and CDR2 FVKESK. The CDR3 bases are TGTGCCAGCAGCCAAGAAGGGCACCTACAGCCCCAGCATTTT. It translates to CASSQEGHLQPQHF. The full variable domain, completed using reference TRBV14 and TRBJ1-5, is EAGVTQFPSHSVIEKGQTVTLRCDPISGHDNLYWYRRVMGKEIKFLLHFVKESKQDESGMPNNRFLAERTGGTYSTLKVQPAELEDSGVYFCASSQEGHLQPQHFGDGTRLSIL.

This clonotype was seen more than once but under ten times. The chain employs TRBV7-2 and TRBJ2-7, with D perhaps matching TRBD1 or TRBD2 (5 bases each). The germline CDR1 and CDR2 sequences are SGHTA and FQGNSA. The germline V and J ends were trimmed by 0 bases and 0 bases, with 12 bases remaining between them. The CDR3 is 16 amino acids. The CDR3 bases are TGTGCCAGCAGCTTAGCCGCTGGGACGAGCTCCTACGAGCAGTACTTC. It encodes CASSLAAGTSSYEQYF.

This clonotype was picked up a small number of times. The genes are TRBV18 and TRBJ2-1; D is unclear. Germline CDR1 is KGHSH and CDR2 is LQKENI. The CDR3 is made up of 15 amino acids. V lost 3 bases and J 0 bases, leaving 9 bases between the germline ends. The CDR3 is CASSPMRYSYNEQFF. In DNA, the CDR3 is TGTGCCAGCTCACCGATGAGGTACTCCTACAATGAGCAGTTCTTC.